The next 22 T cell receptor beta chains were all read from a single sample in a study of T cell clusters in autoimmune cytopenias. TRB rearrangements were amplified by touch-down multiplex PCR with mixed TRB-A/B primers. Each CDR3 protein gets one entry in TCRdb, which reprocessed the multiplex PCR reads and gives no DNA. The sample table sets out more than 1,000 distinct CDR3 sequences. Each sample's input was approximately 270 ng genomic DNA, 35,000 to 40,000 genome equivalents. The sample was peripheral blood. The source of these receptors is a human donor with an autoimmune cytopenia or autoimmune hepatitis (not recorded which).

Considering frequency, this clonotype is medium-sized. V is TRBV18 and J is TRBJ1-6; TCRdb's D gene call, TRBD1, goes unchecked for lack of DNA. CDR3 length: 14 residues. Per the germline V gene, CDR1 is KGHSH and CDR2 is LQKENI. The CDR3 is CASSPGGSGSPLHF.

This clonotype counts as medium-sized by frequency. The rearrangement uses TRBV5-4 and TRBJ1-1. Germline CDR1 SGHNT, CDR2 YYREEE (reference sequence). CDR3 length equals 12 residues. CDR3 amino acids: CASSRGRTEAFF.

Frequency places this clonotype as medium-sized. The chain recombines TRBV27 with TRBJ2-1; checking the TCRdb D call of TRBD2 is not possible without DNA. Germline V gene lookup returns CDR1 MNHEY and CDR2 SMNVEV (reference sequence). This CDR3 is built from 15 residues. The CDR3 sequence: CASSFRAPRGDEQFF.

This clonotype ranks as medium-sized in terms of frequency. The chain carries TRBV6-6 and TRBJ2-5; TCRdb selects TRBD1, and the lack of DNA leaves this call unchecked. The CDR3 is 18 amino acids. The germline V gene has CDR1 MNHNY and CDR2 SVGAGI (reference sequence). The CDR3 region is CASSYTDGTGPARETQYF.

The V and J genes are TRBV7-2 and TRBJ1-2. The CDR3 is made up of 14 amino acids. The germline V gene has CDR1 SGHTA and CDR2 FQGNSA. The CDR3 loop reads CASSPGGNNYGYTF.

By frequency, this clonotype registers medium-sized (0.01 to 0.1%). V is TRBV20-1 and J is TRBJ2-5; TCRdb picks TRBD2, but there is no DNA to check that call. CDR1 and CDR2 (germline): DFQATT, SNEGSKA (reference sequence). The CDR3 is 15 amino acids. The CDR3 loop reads CSARGTSGTGETQYF.

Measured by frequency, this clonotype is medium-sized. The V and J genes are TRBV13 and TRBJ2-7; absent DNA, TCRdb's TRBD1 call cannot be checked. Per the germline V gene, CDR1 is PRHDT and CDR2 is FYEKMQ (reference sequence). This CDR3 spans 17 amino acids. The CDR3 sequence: CASSYGASAPSRDEQYF.

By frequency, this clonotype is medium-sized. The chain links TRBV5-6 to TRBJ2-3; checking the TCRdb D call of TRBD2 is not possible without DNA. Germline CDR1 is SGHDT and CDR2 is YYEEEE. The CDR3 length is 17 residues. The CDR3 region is CASSVGIAGGNTDTQYF.

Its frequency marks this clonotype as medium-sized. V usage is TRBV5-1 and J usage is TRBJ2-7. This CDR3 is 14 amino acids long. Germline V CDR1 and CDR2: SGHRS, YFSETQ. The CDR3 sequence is CASSPSSDLGEQYF.

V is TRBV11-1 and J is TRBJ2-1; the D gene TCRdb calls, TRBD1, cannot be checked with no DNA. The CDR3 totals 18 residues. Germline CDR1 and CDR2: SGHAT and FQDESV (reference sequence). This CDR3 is CASSPGRGGFNSYNEQFF. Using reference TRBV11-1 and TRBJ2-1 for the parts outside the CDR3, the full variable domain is EAEVAQSPRYKITEKSQAVAFWCDPISGHATLYWYRQILGQGPELLVQFQDESVVDDSQLPKDRFSAERLKGVDSTLKIQPAELGDSAMYLCASSPGRGGFNSYNEQFFGPGTRLTVL.

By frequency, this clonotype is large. The CDR3 protein is CASGSHRGDRVTNEQFF. The genes are TRBV6-5 and TRBJ2-1; TCRdb outputs TRBD1, but without DNA this stays unchecked. The CDR3 contains 17 residues. Germline CDR1 and CDR2: MNHEY and SVGAGI.

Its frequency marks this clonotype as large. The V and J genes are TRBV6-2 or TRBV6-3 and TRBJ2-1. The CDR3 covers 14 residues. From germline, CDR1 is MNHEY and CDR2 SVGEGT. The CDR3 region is CASRREVSYNEQFF.

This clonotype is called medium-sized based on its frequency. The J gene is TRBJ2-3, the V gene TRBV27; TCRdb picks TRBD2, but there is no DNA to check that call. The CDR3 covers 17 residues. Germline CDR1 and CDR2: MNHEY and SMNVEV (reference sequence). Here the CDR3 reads CASRERTSGWANSTQYF.

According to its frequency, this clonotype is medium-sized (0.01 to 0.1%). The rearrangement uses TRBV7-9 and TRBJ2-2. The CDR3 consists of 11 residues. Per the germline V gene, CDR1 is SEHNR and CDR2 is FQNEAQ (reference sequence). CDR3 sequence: CASAKPGELFF.

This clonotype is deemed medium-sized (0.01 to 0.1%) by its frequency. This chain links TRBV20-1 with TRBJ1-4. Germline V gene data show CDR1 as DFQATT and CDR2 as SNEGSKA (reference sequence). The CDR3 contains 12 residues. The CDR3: CSALADNEKLFF.

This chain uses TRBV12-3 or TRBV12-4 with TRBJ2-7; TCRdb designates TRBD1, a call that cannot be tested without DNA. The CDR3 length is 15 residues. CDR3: CASSETGGFSYEQYF.

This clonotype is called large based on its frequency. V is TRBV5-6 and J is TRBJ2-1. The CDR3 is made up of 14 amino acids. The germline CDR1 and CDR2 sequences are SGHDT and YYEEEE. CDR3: CASSLVRSGNEQFF.

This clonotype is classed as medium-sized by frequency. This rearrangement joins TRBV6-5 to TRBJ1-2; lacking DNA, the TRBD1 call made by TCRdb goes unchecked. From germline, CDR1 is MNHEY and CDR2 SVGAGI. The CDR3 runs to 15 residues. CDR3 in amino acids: CASSPRTGVLYGYTF.

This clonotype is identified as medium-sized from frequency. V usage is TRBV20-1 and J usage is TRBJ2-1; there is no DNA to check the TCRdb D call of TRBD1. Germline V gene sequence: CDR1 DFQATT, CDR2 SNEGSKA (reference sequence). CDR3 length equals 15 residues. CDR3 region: CSARDGDRGRNEQFF.

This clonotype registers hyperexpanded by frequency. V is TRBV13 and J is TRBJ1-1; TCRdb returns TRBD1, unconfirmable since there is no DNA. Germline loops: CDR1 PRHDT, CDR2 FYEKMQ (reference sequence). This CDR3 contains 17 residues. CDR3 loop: CASSWLQVGGSNTEAFF.

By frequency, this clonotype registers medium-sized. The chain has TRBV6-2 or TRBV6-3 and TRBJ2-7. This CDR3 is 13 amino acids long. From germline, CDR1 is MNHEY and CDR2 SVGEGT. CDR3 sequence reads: CASSFRSSYEQYF.

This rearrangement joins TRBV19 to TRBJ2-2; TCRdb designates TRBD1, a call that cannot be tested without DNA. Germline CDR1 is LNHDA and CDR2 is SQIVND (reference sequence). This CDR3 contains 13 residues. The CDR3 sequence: CASSTQVTGELFF.